This TCR beta chain is drawn from a study of T-cell reconstitution after alpha-beta-depleted transplantation in children. Study-level findings and limits: Surviving recipient T cells and thymic progenitors underlay high day-60 TCRbeta diversity in some patients. It was reported that alpha-beta T cells came from several hundred expanded graft clones (about two months after transplant). At the one-year point after transplant, T-cell counts and TCRbeta diversity were found to come mostly from T cells that had been newly produced.

With respect to this clonotype: The antigen is undetermined.

Germline CDR1 reads LNHNV; CDR2 reads YYDKDF (reference sequence). The CDR3 loop spans 14 amino acids. V was cut by 6 bases and J by 0 bases, with 11 bases left in between. During its preparation, the TCRbeta library received unique molecular identifiers. TCRdb called the PCR reads again in MiXCR, with one record for every CDR3 protein. The sample lists about 980,000 distinct CDR3 sequences; about 29% were seen once. The material was PBMCs, mostly from graft donor cells, obtained 360 days after TCRalphabeta/CD19-depleted stem cell transplant. The TCR sequence derives from a boy less than two years old who had a stem cell transplant for SCID, so the T cells may come from the graft donor. The chain has TRBV15 and TRBJ2-5; the D gene is possibly TRBD2 (6 bases). CDR3 residues: CATREGLNQETQYF. CDR3 DNA sequence: TGTGCCACCAGGGAGGGGCTAAACCAAGAGACCCAGTACTTC.